This TCR beta chain was observed in a study of CD4 and CD8 cells across lung adenocarcinoma regions. Donors had localized lung adenocarcinoma, a non-small cell lung cancer. TCRdb fed the PCR reads into MiXCR, producing one record per CDR3 protein. The sample lists over 7,500 distinct CDR3 sequences, 45% to 55% occurring once. Germline V CDR1 and CDR2: MNHNS, SASEGT. This CDR3 is 15 amino acids long. Notes on this clonotype: A read error may account for a junction end that differs from germline.

Sequencing was performed on CD8+ T cells from the margin of a lung tumor. The TCR was taken from a female donor with lung adenocarcinoma. The CD4 and CD8 labels of this study may be unreliable. The rearrangement uses TRBV6-1 and TRBJ2-3, with 7 bases identical to TRBD2. Here the CDR3 DNA reads TGTGCCAGGAAAGCAGCGGTAGCGGGCCCAGAGACGCAGTATTTT. This gives the protein CARKAAVAGPETQYF.